The 9 T cell receptor beta chains presented below share a single source sample, sequenced in a study of early T cells in non-severe SARS-CoV-2 infection. MiXCR, applied by TCRdb to the 5' RACE reads, yields one record per CDR3 protein. The table records around 66,000 distinct CDR3 sequences, around 13% of them present only once. The sequenced material came from whole blood. These receptor sequences come from an adult who was a healthcare worker with PCR-confirmed SARS-CoV-2 infection or an uninfected control (not recorded which).

This clonotype has only a few counts. This chain connects TRBV7-9 to TRBJ2-5; D call uncertain. V was trimmed by 5 bases and J by 4 bases, leaving 11 bases between them. CDR1 and CDR2 (germline): SEHNR, FQNEAQ (reference sequence). CDR3 length: 13 amino acids. The CDR3: CASSTSWVETQYF. The CDR3 nucleotides read TGTGCCAGCAGCACATCGTGGGTAGAGACCCAGTACTTC.

This clonotype was seen many times. This chain connects TRBV3-1 to TRBJ2-2, with D uncertain. The CDR3 sequence is 13 residues long. Germline V gives CDR1 LGHDT, CDR2 YNNKEL (reference sequence). Trimming removed 3 bases from V and 5 bases from J, with 7 bases in between. The CDR3 region is CASSQTQTGELFF. The CDR3 bases are TGTGCCAGCAGCCAGACCCAGACCGGGGAGCTGTTTTTT.

V and J are TRBV5-1 and TRBJ2-7; tentative D call: TRBD1 (6 bases). This CDR3 is built from 15 residues. V lost 4 bases, J lost 0 bases, and 14 bases lay in between. Germline loops: CDR1 SGHRS, CDR2 YFSETQ. The CDR3 spells CASSPLDSRSYEQYF. As DNA, the CDR3 is TGCGCCAGCAGCCCGTTGGACAGCCGCTCCTACGAGCAGTACTTC.

This clonotype was detected a few times. The chain joins TRBV20-1 to TRBJ2-1; possibly TRBD1 or TRBD2 for D (5 bases each). Germline V CDR1 and CDR2: DFQATT, SNEGSKA (reference sequence). CDR3 size: 13 residues. Trimming took off 6 bases at V and 2 bases at J, with 11 bases between the two ends. CDR3 protein: CSAGVGAYNEQFF. CDR3 nucleotides: TGCAGTGCAGGGGTCGGGGCCTACAATGAGCAGTTCTTC.

The chain recombines TRBV29-1 with TRBJ2-2; 13 positions agree with TRBD2. The CDR3 is 17 residues long. The ends lost 6 bases at V and 2 bases at J; junction bases unmatched: 9. Germline lookup yields CDR1 SQVTM and CDR2 ANQGSEA. The DNA for the CDR3 is TGCAGCGTAGGACTAGCGGGAGCTACTTCAAACACCGGGGAGCTGTTTTTT. It yields the protein CSVGLAGATSNTGELFF.

The rearrangement links TRBV20-1 to TRBJ2-3; tentative D call: TRBD2 (6 bases). The CDR3 has 14 amino acids. The germline V gene has CDR1 DFQATT and CDR2 SNEGSKA (reference sequence). Trimming cost V 0 bases and J 0 bases, with 7 bases left between them. The chain's CDR3 is CSARDAGSTDTQYF. The CDR3 DNA reads TGCAGTGCTAGAGACGCGGGGAGCACAGATACGCAGTATTTT.

This clonotype was seen ten or more times. V and J are TRBV12-3 or TRBV12-4 and TRBJ2-1; TRBD2 aligns across 10 bases. The trim removed 1 base at V and 7 bases at J, leaving 4 bases unmatched. The CDR3 sequence is 15 residues long. Here the CDR3 reads CASSLGQREGNEQFF. The CDR3, as DNA: TGTGCCAGCAGTTTAGGTCAGCGGGAGGGTAATGAGCAGTTCTTC.

At least ten counts were recorded for this clonotype. The V and J genes are TRBV20-1 and TRBJ1-5; TRBD1 matches 9 bases. Germline CDR1 is DFQATT and CDR2 is SNEGSKA (reference sequence). The CDR3 contains 14 residues. V gave up 4 bases and J gave up 4 bases; unmatched junction bases: 5. The CDR3 sequence: CSANPGTGNQPQHF. The DNA of the CDR3 is TGCAGTGCTAACCCCGGGACAGGGAATCAGCCCCAGCATTTT.

The chain employs TRBV5-5 and TRBJ2-3; a possible D gene is TRBD1 (5 bases). Trimming left V 5 bases short and J 0 bases short, with 10 bases between. Germline CDR1 is SGHKS and CDR2 is YYEKEE (reference sequence). This CDR3 spans 14 amino acids. The chain's CDR3 is CASSRQSSTDTQYF. The CDR3 DNA sequence: TGTGCCAGCAGTAGACAGTCTAGCACAGATACGCAGTATTTT.